One sample yielded the 3 T cell receptor beta chains listed below, sequenced in a study of blood T cell repertoires in COVID-19. The data were produced by immunoSEQ multiplex PCR, yet TCRdb's version contains in-frame clones alone and is incomplete. The repertoire consists of around 50,000 clones, with 65% to 85% occurring once and the leading ten covering around a tenth. The sample comprised peripheral blood. The receptor set was obtained from a man older than 75 with COVID-19, enrolled during active disease.

The chain carries TRBV24-1 and TRBJ1-2, with D maybe TRBD1 (6 bases). Trimming shortened V by 2 bases and J by 6 bases, and 12 bases separated the two germline ends. The CDR3 length is 14 residues. Germline CDR1 is KGHDR and CDR2 is SFDVKD. CDR3 in amino acids: CATSDSHKGDGYTF. For the CDR3, the DNA is TGTGCCACCAGTGATTCTCATAAGGGGGATGGCTACACCTTC.

In its sample, this clone was seen a few times. The V and J genes are TRBV6-2 or TRBV6-3 and TRBJ2-7; 7 bases line up with TRBD2. This CDR3 is built from 14 residues. The ends lost 5 bases at V and 2 bases at J; junction bases unmatched: 6. Looked up from germline, CDR1 is MNHEY and CDR2 is SVGEGT. CDR3 protein: CASSLGEGTYEQYV. CDR3 bases: TGTGCCAGCAGTCTGGGGGAGGGAACCTACGAGCAGTACGTC.

V gene TRBV18 combines with J gene TRBJ1-2; a possible D gene is TRBD1 (5 bases). The CDR3 has 17 amino acids. Germline V gives CDR1 KGHSH, CDR2 LQKENI. V was cut by 3 bases and J by 4 bases, with 21 bases left in between. The CDR3 protein is CASSPQRGRVEGYGYTF. In DNA, the CDR3 is TGTGCCAGCTCACCTCAGCGGGGCAGGGTTGAAGGCTATGGCTACACCTTC. Full variable domain (rest looked up from reference TRBV18 and TRBJ1-2): NAGVMQNPRHLVRRRGQEARLRCSPMKGHSHVYWYRQLPEEGLKFMVYLQKENIIDESGMPKERFSAEFPKEGPSILRIQQVVRGDSAAYFCASSPQRGRVEGYGYTFGSGTRLTVV.